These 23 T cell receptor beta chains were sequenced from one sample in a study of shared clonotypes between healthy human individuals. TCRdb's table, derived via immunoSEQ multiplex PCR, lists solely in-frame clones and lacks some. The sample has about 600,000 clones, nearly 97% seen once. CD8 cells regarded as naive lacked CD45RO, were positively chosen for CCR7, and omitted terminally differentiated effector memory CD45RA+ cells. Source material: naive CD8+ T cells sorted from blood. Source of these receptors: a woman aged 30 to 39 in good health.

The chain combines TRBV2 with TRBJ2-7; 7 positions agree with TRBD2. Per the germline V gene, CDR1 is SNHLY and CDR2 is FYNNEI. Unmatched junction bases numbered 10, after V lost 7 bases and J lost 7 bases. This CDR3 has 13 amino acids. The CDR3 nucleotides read TGTGCCAGCATACCAGCGGGACTGAGGGAGCAGTACTTC. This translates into CASIPAGLREQYF.

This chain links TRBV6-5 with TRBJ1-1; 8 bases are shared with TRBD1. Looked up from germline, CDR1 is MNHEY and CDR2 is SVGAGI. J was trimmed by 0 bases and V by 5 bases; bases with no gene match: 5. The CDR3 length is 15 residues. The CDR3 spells CASSQGQAMNTEAFF. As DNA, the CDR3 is TGTGCCAGCAGTCAGGGACAGGCGATGAACACTGAAGCTTTCTTT.

In DNA, the CDR3 is TGCGCCAGCAGCGGGGGGACACCTGAGCAGTTCTTC. It encodes CASSGGTPEQFF. The genes are TRBV5-1 and TRBJ2-1; either TRBD1 or TRBD2 may supply D (6 bases each). The CDR3 covers 12 residues. Germline V gene lookup returns CDR1 SGHRS and CDR2 YFSETQ. V lost 4 bases to trimming and J lost 9 bases, with 11 bases between them.

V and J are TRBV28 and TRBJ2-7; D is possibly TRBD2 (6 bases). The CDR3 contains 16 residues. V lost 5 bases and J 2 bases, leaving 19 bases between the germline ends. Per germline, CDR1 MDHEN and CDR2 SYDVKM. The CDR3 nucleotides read TGTGCCAGCAGTGTTTTGGTGGGAGGCTTCCCCTACGAGCAGTACTTC. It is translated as CASSVLVGGFPYEQYF.

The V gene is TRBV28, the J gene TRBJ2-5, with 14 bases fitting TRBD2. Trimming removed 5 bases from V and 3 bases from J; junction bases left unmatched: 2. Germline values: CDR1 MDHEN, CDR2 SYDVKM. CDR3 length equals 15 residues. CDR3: CASSGTSGGEETQYF. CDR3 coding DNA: TGTGCCAGCAGTGGGACTAGCGGGGGCGAAGAGACCCAGTACTTC. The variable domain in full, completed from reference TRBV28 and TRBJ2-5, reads DVKVTQSSRYLVKRTGEKVFLECVQDMDHENMFWYRQDPGLGLRLIYFSYDVKMKEKGDIPEGYSVSREKKERFSLILESASTNQTSMYLCASSGTSGGEETQYFGPGTRLLVL.

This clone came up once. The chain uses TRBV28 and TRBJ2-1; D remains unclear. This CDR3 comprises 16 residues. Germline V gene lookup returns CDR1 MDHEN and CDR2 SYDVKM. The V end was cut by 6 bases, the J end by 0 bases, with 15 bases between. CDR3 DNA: TGTGCCAGCAGCAAGGGATACTTGAGCTCCTACAATGAGCAGTTCTTC. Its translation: CASSKGYLSSYNEQFF.

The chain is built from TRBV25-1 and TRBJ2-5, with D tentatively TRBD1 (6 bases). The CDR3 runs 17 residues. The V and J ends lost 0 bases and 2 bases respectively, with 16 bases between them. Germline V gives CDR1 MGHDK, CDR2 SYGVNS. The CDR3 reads CASSEYSGAHPQETQYF. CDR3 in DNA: TGTGCCAGCAGTGAATATTCAGGGGCCCATCCTCAAGAGACCCAGTACTTC.

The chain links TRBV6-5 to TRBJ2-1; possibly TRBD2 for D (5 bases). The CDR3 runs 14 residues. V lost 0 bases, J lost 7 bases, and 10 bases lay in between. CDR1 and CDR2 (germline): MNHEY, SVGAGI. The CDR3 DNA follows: TGTGCCAGCAGTTACTCGTTCGGGAATAATGAGCAGTTCTTC. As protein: CASSYSFGNNEQFF.

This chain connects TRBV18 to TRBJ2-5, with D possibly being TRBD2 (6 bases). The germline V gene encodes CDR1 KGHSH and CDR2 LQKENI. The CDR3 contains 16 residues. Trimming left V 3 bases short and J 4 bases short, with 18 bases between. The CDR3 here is CASSPPSGSPAETQYF. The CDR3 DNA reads TGTGCCAGCTCACCCCCCTCCGGGAGCCCCGCAGAGACCCAGTACTTC.

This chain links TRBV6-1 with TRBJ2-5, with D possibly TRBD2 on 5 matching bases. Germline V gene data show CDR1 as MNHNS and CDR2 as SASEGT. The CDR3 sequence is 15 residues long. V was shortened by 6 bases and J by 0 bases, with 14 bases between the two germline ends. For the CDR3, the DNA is TGTGCCAGCAGGGAGGATAGCGACTACCAAGAGACCCAGTACTTC. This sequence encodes CASREDSDYQETQYF.

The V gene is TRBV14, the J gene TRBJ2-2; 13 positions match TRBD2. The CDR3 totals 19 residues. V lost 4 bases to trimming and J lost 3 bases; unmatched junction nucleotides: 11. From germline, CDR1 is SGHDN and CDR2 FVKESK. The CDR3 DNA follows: TGTGCCAGCAGCCCGGGACTAGCGGGAATCGAGTTGGACACCGGGGAGCTGTTTTTT. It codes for CASSPGLAGIELDTGELFF.

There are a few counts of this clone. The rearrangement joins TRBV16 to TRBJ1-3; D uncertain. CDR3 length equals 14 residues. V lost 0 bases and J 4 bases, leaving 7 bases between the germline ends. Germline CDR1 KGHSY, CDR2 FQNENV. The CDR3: CASSQSGGGNTIYF. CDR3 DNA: TGTGCCAGCAGCCAATCTGGAGGGGGAAACACCATATATTTT.

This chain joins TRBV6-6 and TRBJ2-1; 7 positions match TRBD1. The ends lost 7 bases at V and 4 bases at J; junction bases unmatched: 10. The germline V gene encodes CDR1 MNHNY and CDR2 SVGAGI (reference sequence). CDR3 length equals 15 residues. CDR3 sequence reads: CASTPQGIGYNEQFF. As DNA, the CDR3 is TGTGCCAGCACCCCACAGGGGATAGGTTACAATGAGCAGTTCTTC.

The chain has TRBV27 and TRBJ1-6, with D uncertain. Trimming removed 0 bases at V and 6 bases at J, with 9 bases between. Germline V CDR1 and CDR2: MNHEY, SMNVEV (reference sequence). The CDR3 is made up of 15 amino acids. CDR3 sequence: CASSLSLGFNSPLHF. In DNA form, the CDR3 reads TGTGCCAGCAGTTTATCGCTGGGATTTAATTCACCCCTCCACTTT.

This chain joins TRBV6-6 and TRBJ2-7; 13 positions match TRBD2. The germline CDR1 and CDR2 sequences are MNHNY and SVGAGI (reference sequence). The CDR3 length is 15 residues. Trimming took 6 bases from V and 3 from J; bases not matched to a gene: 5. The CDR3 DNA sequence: TGTGCCAGCAGCTCCGGGACTAGCGGGAACTACGAGCAGTACTTC. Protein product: CASSSGTSGNYEQYF.

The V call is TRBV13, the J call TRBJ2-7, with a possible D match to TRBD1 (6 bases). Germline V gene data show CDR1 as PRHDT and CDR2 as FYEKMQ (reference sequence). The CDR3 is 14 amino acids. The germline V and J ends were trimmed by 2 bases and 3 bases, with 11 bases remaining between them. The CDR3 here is CASSLSGQFYEQYF. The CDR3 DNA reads TGTGCCAGCAGCTTATCGGGACAATTCTACGAGCAGTACTTC.

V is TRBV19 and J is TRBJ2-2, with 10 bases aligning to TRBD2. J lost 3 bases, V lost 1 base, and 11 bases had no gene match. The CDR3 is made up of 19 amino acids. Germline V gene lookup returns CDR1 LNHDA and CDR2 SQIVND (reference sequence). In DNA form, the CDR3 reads TGTGCCAGTAGTATAGTAGTTAGGACTAGCGGAGAAGACACCGGGGAGCTGTTTTTT. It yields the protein CASSIVVRTSGEDTGELFF.

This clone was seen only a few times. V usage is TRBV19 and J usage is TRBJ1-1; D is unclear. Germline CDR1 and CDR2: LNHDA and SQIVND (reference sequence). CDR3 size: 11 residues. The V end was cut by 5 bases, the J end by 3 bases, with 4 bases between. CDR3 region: CASSQHTEAFF. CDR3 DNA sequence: TGTGCCAGTAGTCAGCACACTGAAGCTTTCTTT. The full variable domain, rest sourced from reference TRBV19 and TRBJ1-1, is DGGITQSPKYLFRKEGQNVTLSCEQNLNHDAMYWYRQDPGQGLRLIYYSQIVNDFQKGDIAEGYSVSREKKESFPLTVTSAQKNPTAFYLCASSQHTEAFFGQGTRLTVV.

CDR3 sequence (DNA): TGTGCCAGCAGCGAGATTGGGGGCGGGATCGGGGAGCAGTACTTC. Translating it yields CASSEIGGGIGEQYF. This sequence joins TRBV28 and TRBJ2-7; D may correspond to TRBD1 or TRBD2 (6 bases each). Germline lookup yields CDR1 MDHEN and CDR2 SYDVKM. Trimming pared 6 bases from V and 7 bases from J, leaving 22 bases between. CDR3 size: 15 residues.

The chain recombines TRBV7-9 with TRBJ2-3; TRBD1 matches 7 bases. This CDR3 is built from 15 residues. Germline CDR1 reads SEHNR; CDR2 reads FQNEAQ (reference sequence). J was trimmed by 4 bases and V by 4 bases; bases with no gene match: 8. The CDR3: CASSSRDSSADTQYF. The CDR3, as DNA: TGTGCCAGCAGCTCCCGGGACAGCAGCGCAGATACGCAGTATTTT.

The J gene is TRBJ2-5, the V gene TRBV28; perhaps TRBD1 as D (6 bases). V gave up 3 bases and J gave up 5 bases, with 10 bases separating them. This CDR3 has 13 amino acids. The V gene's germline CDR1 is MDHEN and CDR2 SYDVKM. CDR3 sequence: CASSFQGFETQYF. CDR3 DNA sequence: TGTGCCAGCAGTTTCCAGGGGTTTGAGACCCAGTACTTC.

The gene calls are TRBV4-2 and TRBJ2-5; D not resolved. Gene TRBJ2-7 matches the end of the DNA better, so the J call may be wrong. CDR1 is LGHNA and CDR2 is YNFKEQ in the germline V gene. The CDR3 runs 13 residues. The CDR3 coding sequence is TGTGCCAGCAGCCAAGATGGCTCCTACGAGCAGTACTTC. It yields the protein CASSQDGSYEQYF.

CDR3 bases: TGTGCCAGCACCACCCGTGGCTATAATTCACCCCTCCACTTT. This gives the protein CASTTRGYNSPLHF. V usage is TRBV27 and J usage is TRBJ1-6; no clear D. The CDR3 is made up of 14 amino acids. Between the trimmed V and J ends, which lost 7 bases and 3 bases, there was a span of 10 bases. Per the germline V gene, CDR1 is MNHEY and CDR2 is SMNVEV (reference sequence).